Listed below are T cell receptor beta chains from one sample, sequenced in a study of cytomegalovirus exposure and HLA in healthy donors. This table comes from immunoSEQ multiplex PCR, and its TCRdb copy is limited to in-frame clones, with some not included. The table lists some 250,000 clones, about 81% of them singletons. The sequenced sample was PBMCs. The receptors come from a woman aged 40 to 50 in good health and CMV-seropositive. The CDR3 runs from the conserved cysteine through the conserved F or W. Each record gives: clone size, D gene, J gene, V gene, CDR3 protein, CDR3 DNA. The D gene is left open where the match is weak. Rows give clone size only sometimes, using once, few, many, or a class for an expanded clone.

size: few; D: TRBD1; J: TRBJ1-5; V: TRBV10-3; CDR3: CAISESTGVSNQPQHF; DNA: TGTGCCATCAGTGAGTCGACAGGGGTGAGCAATCAGCCCCAGCATTTT
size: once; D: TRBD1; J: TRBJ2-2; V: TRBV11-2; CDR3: CASSQTGVGQARGELFF; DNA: TGTGCCAGCAGTCAAACGGGTGTGGGACAGGCCCGAGGGGAGCTGTTTTTT
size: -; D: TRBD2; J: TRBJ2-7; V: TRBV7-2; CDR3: CASSFGLAGGYEQYF; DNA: TGTGCCAGCAGCTTTGGACTAGCGGGCGGCTACGAGCAGTACTTC
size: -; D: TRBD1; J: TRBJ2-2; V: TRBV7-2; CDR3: CASSLGYRGTGELFF; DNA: TGTGCCAGCAGCTTAGGGTACAGGGGGACCGGGGAGCTGTTTTTT
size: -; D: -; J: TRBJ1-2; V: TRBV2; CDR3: CASSSPGVSYGYTF; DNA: TGTGCCAGCAGTTCTCCGGGGGTGAGCTATGGCTACACCTTC
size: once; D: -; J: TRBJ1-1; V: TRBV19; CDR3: CASSRASNTEAFF; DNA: TGTGCCAGTAGTAGGGCATCGAACACTGAAGCTTTCTTT
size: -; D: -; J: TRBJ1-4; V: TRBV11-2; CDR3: CASSKRQFEKLFF; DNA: TGTGCCAGCAGTAAAAGACAGTTCGAAAAACTGTTTTTT
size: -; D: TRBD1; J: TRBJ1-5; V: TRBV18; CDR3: CASATGESQPQHF; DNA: TGTGCCAGCGCAACAGGGGAAAGTCAGCCCCAGCATTTT
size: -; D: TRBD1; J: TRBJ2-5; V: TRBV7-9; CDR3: CASSPRQGQETQYF; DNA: TGTGCCAGCAGCCCCCGACAGGGCCAAGAGACCCAGTACTTC
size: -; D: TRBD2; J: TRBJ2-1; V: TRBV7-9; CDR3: CASSKYRGLAGGSYNEQFF; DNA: TGTGCCAGCAGCAAATACCGCGGACTAGCGGGAGGCTCCTACAATGAGCAGTTCTTC
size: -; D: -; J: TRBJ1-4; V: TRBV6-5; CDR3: CASTRAVGEKLFF; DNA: TGTGCCAGCACCAGGGCGGTGGGGGAAAAACTGTTTTTT
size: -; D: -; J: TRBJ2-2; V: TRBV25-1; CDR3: CASSVPGNTGELFF; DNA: TGTGCCAGCAGTGTGCCAGGAAACACCGGGGAGCTGTTTTTT
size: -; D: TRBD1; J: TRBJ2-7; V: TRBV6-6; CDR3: CASSIAGTGVNEQYF; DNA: TGTGCCAGCAGTATTGCCGGGACAGGGGTCAACGAGCAGTACTTC
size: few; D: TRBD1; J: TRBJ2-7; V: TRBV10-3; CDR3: CAISPGQGFYEQYF; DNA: TGTGCCATCAGTCCGGGACAGGGCTTCTACGAGCAGTACTTC
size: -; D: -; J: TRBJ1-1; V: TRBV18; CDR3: CASSPVTGSTEAFF; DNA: TGTGCCAGCTCACCGGTTACAGGGAGCACTGAAGCTTTCTTT
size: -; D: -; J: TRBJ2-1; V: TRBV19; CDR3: CASSPQGVQVPGEQFF; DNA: TGTGCCAGTAGTCCTCAAGGGGTCCAGGTTCCGGGTGAGCAGTTCTTC
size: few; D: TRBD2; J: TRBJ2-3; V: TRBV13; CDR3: CASSSRGSGGTDTQYF; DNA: TGTGCCAGCAGCTCCCGGGGTAGCGGGGGCACAGATACGCAGTATTTT
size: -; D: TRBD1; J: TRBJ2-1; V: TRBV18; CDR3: CASSPSTGNYNEQFF; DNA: TGTGCCAGCTCACCGTCGACAGGGAACTACAATGAGCAGTTCTTC
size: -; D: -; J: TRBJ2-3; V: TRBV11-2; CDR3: CASSLVRLRTQYF; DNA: TGTGCCAGCAGCTTAGTCCGGCTGCGGACGCAGTATTTT
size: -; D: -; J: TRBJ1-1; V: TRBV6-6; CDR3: CASSYSRDTEAFF; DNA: TGTGCCAGCAGTTACTCGAGGGACACTGAAGCTTTCTTT
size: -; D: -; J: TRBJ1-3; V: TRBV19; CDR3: CASANDRYSGNTIYF; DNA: TGTGCCAGTGCGAACGACAGATACTCTGGAAACACCATATATTTT
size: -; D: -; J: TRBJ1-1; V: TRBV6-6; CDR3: CASSSEAPRNTEAFF; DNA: TGTGCCAGCAGTTCCGAAGCACCTAGGAACACTGAAGCTTTCTTT
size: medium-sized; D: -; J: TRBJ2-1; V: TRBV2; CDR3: CASSALDNEQFF; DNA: TGTGCCAGCAGTGCTTTAGACAATGAGCAGTTCTTC
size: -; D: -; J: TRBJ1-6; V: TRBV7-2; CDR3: CASSFAGTGNNSPLHF; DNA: TGTGCCAGCAGCTTCGCCGGAACAGGGAATAATTCACCCCTCCACTTT
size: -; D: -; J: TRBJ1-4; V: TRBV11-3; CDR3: CASSPDGANEKLFF; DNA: TGTGCCAGCAGCCCAGACGGGGCTAATGAAAAACTGTTTTTT
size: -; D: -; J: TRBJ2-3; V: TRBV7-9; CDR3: CASSSPDPGDTQYF; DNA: TGTGCCAGCAGCTCGCCAGATCCTGGAGATACGCAGTATTTT
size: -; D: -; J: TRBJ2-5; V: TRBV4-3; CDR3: CASSQDVAGAWETQYF; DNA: TGCGCCAGCAGCCAAGATGTGGCAGGGGCGTGGGAGACCCAGTACTTC
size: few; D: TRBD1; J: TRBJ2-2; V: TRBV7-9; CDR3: CASSRDRGLTGELFF; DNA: TGTGCCAGCAGCCGGGACAGGGGCCTTACCGGGGAGCTGTTTTTT
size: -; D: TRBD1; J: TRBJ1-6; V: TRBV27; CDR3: CASSALQGRNSPLHF; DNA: TGTGCCAGCAGCGCCCTACAGGGGAGGAATTCACCCCTCCACTTT